This T cell receptor (beta chain) was identified during a study of identical twins. Template switching supplied a universal primer site; unique molecular identifiers were carried on the cDNA. TCRdb re-called the 5' RACE reads through MiXCR, storing one row per CDR3 protein. The top ten hold around 1.7% of the sample, which has about 690,000 distinct CDR3 sequences, less than 7% seen once. A few counts support this clonotype. CDR1 and CDR2 (germline): WSHSY, SAAADI. V was pared by 7 bases and J by 9 bases, with 13 bases between. The CDR3 spans 12 residues. This TCR was recovered from a man younger than 35 in good health. The V call is TRBV10-2, the J call TRBJ2-1, with D perhaps TRBD2 (5 bases). The sequenced material came from naive T cells sorted from blood. The DNA for the CDR3 is TGCGCCAGCACCGAGGGCCCCAGTGAGCAGTTCTTC. It specifies CASTEGPSEQFF.